One and the same sample provided the 13 T cell receptor beta chains below, sequenced in a study of beta chain features in type 1 diabetes. Of the isolated RNA, all was reverse transcribed, and so the sequenced material was expressed TCRB transcripts. The table came from immunoSEQ multiplex PCR; TCRdb's copy has only in-frame clones and leaves some out. The table includes 500,000 to 650,000 clones, around 12% detected once. Study-wide findings and caveats: Among patients with Type 1 diabetes, TCRB CDR3s were moderately but significantly shorter in every one of the four CD4+ subsets.

These receptors' antigens are unknown. The sample consisted of naive CD4+ T cells from blood. These receptors were taken from a man aged 30 to 45 with type 1 diabetes.

Only a few counts were recorded for this clone. The genes are TRBV29-1 and TRBJ1-2; D uncertain. Germline V gene sequence: CDR1 SQVTM, CDR2 ANQGSEA. This CDR3 has 11 amino acids. The V gene lost 4 bases and the J gene lost 8 bases, with 11 bases spanning the gap. CDR3 sequence (DNA): TGCAGCGTTGTTTACTTGGGGGGCTACACCTTC. Translation: CSVVYLGGYTF.

This clone was counted only a few times. V is TRBV19 and J is TRBJ2-6; the D is unclear. The length of the CDR3 is 18 residues. V was clipped by 5 bases and J by 1 base, with 18 bases between them. CDR1 is LNHDA and CDR2 is SQIVND in the germline V gene (reference sequence). Here the CDR3 DNA reads TGTGCCAGTAGTCCACACGAGAGTGGTATTTCTGGGGCCAACGTCCTGACTTTC. This codes for CASSPHESGISGANVLTF.

This clone was seen a handful of times. Additional DNA sequences in this sample encode the identical CDR3. This rearrangement joins TRBV4-2 to TRBJ1-1, with 9 bases aligning to TRBD1. This CDR3 comprises 15 residues. Germline V CDR1 and CDR2: LGHNA, YNFKEQ. V lost 1 base, J lost 1 base, and 1 base stayed unmatched. This CDR3 is CASSQAGQGNTEAFF. The CDR3 DNA is TGTGCCAGCAGCCAAGCGGGACAGGGGAACACTGAAGCTTTCTTT.

The chain joins TRBV23-1 to TRBJ2-1, with 9 bases fitting TRBD1. TRBV23-1 has ORF status, its function being uncertain. Unmatched junction bases numbered 6, after V lost 8 bases and J lost 4 bases. The CDR3 consists of 14 residues. As DNA, the CDR3 is TGCGCCAGCCCCCCCGGGACAGGGTACAATGAGCAGTTCTTC. This gives the protein CASPPGTGYNEQFF.

The chain has TRBV5-1 and TRBJ2-6; D is ambiguous. The V gene lost 4 bases and the J gene lost 0 bases, with 11 bases spanning the gap. CDR1 SGHRS and CDR2 YFSETQ come from the germline V gene. CDR3 length: 16 residues. Here the CDR3 reads CASSVLSFSGANVLTF. CDR3 coding DNA: TGCGCCAGCAGCGTTCTTAGTTTCTCTGGGGCCAACGTCCTGACTTTC. Based on the CDR3 plus reference TRBV5-1 and TRBJ2-6, the full variable domain is KAGVTQTPRYLIKTRGQQVTLSCSPISGHRSVSWYQQTPGQGLQFLFEYFSETQRNKGNFPGRFSGRQFSNSRSEMNVSTLELGDSALYLCASSVLSFSGANVLTFGAGSRLTVL.

The chain joins TRBV11-3 to TRBJ2-7; D may correspond to TRBD1 or TRBD2 (5 bases each). The length of the CDR3 is 15 residues. Between the trimmed V and J ends, which lost 3 bases and 6 bases, there was a span of 18 bases. CDR1 and CDR2 from the germline V gene are SGHNT and YENEEA. CDR3 sequence reads: CASSFSPGLGAEQYF. CDR3 coding DNA: TGTGCCAGCAGCTTTTCCCCCGGCCTCGGGGCCGAGCAGTACTTC.

V usage is TRBV7-9 and J usage is TRBJ2-2; D gene ambiguous. V lost 3 bases and J lost 8, with 1 base in between. There are 10 residues in the CDR3. The germline CDR1 and CDR2 sequences are SEHNR and FQNEAQ (reference sequence). CDR3 nucleotide sequence: TGTGCCAGCAGCTTTGGGGAGCTGTTTTTT. As protein: CASSFGELFF.

The genes are TRBV28 and TRBJ2-1, with a possible D match to TRBD1 (6 bases). The CDR3 runs 14 residues. Germline assignment: CDR1 MDHEN and CDR2 SYDVKM. The V end was cut by 7 bases, the J end by 6 bases, with 16 bases between. The CDR3 is CASTPPPGVNEQFF. CDR3 in DNA: TGTGCCAGCACACCCCCCCCAGGGGTCAATGAGCAGTTCTTC.

The chain combines TRBV28 with TRBJ2-3; D is uncertain. This CDR3 has 13 amino acids. Trimming stripped 7 bases from V and 1 base from J, with 9 bases between. CDR1 MDHEN and CDR2 SYDVKM come from the germline V gene. CDR3 sequence (DNA): TGTGCCAGCATAAGCCCTGGCACAGATACGCAGTATTTT. It is translated as CASISPGTDTQYF.

This clone was counted between two and nine times. The rearrangement joins TRBV5-4 to TRBJ1-1, with 9 nucleotides matching TRBD1. With 0 bases clipped from V and 4 bases from J, the junction kept 4 bases outside the gene matches. Germline V gene sequence: CDR1 SGHNT, CDR2 YYREEE (reference sequence). CDR3 length: 15 residues. The CDR3 DNA reads as TGTGCCAGCAGCTTGGACACAGGGGGCCGCACTGAAGCTTTCTTT. Protein product: CASSLDTGGRTEAFF.

The table lists this clone with a few counts. This chain links TRBV25-1 with TRBJ2-5; D might be TRBD2 (5 bases). TRBJ2-7 matches the DNA end more closely, so the J call is doubtful. CDR1 is MGHDK, CDR2 SYGVNS, per germline. The CDR3 totals 14 residues. This chain's CDR3 is CASSLGLNSYEQYF. CDR3 nucleotide sequence: TGTGCCAGCAGTCTTGGACTGAACTCCTACGAGCAGTACTTC.

The rearrangement uses TRBV21-1 and TRBJ2-5. TRBV21-1 is a known pseudogene. The CDR3 length is 15 residues. Here the CDR3 reads CASTGRDGQQETQYF. DNA for the CDR3: TGTGCCAGCACAGGTAGGGACGGGCAACAAGAGACCCAGTACTTC.

This clone was detected only a few times. This rearrangement joins TRBV25-1 to TRBJ2-7; D is possibly TRBD1 (5 bases). CDR1 is MGHDK, CDR2 SYGVNS, per germline. The CDR3 contains 14 residues. The V end was cut by 3 bases, the J end by 7 bases, with 16 bases between. The CDR3 DNA follows: TGTGCCAGCAGTGATGTACTCAGGGTCGGGGAGCAGTACTTC. Translation gives CASSDVLRVGEQYF.